This T cell receptor (beta chain) originates from a study of T cell responses to AZD1222 COVID-19 vaccine. Method: immunoSEQ multiplex PCR; TCRdb's copy keeps in-frame clones and lacks some. The repertoire holds 100,000 to 120,000 clones, with roughly 90% as singletons. The germline V and J ends were trimmed by 6 bases and 8 bases, with 15 bases remaining between them. Germline CDR1 is SGHRS and CDR2 is YFSETQ. The CDR3 spans 13 residues. Source: peripheral blood, taken on day 0 of MenACWY control vaccination. The rearrangement uses TRBV5-1 and TRBJ2-4; possible D gene TRBD1, 6 bases. This receptor was taken from an adult in good health. In nucleotides, the CDR3 is TGCGCCAGCACCGAACCACAGGGTTACATTCAGTACTTC. Translation: CASTEPQGYIQYF.